This TCR beta chain was recorded in a study of blood T cell repertoires in COVID-19. Study-wide context: Samples came from the United States, Italy and Spain, spanning acute and convalescent COVID-19. Nucleic acid was either cDNA or gDNA, and it came from T cells, B-cell-depleted T cells, or PBMCs.

Original methodology: Amplification with reference gene primers provided the estimates of nucleated cell counts. TCRdb keeps only in-frame clones here, not all; method: immunoSEQ multiplex PCR. V, J and clone size are those of that table, while D and trimming were read from the DNA. This repertoire shows about 180,000 clones, approximately 84% found once; its top ten account for about 1.2%. This study enrolled people aged about 18 to 95 from about 24 US geographic areas. Trimming stripped 3 bases from V and 3 bases from J, with 12 bases between. Germline CDR1 reads LNHDA; CDR2 reads SQIVND (reference sequence). CDR3 length: 15 residues.

The chain recombines TRBV19 with TRBJ1-5; possible D gene TRBD1, 6 bases. Sequences were obtained from PBMCs or T cells enriched from blood (not recorded which). This TCR was sampled from a human donor with acute COVID-19. The donor label of this sample is uncertain. The CDR3 is CASSMGGLNNQPQHF. CDR3 bases: TGTGCCAGTAGTATGGGGGGGCTTAACAATCAGCCCCAGCATTTT.